Sequencing of this T cell receptor (beta chain) was carried out in a study of T cell changes during pregnancy in multiple sclerosis. Germline V gene sequence: CDR1 SGHKS, CDR2 YYEKEE (reference sequence). The CDR3 covers 14 residues. V shed 0 bases and J shed 3 bases, with 6 bases lying between them. TCRdb keeps only in-frame clones here, not all; method: immunoSEQ multiplex PCR. This table holds tens of thousands of clones, 90% to 95% found once. The chain recombines TRBV5-5 with TRBJ1-4; possible D gene TRBD1, 5 bases. The material sequenced was peripheral blood, taken before pregnancy. The source is a female donor with multiple sclerosis, enrolled in a pregnancy study. Here the CDR3 reads CASSLGQSNEKLFF. In DNA, the CDR3 is TGTGCCAGCAGCTTGGGACAGTCTAATGAAAAACTGTTTTTT.